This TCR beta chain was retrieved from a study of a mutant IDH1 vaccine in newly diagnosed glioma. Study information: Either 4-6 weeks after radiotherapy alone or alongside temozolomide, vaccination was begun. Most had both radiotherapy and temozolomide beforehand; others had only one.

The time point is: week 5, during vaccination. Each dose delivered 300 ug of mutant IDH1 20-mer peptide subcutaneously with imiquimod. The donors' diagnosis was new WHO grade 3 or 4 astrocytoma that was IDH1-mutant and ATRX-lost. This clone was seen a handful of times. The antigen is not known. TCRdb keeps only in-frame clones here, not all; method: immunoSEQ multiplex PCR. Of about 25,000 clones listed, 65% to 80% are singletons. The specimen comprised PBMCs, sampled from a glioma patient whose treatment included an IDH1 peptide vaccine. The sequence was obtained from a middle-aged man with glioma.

CDR3 DNA sequence: TGCGCCAGCAGGCTGGACAGCCTAAGTAACACTGAAGCTTTCTTT. This sequence encodes CASRLDSLSNTEAFF. The rearrangement uses TRBV5-1 and TRBJ1-1; D might be TRBD1 (6 bases). The V gene lost 5 bases and the J gene lost 2 bases, with 16 bases spanning the gap. The CDR3 runs to 15 residues. Germline CDR1 reads SGHRS; CDR2 reads YFSETQ.